This passage covers 3 T cell receptor beta chains from one sample sequenced in a study of PD-1 blockade in classical Hodgkin lymphoma (dated by TCRdb to the early 2020s). The protocol used for the library was the immunoSEQ multiplex PCR assay. Imported from immuneACCESS, the table was reduced by TCRdb to in-frame sequences with V and J called. These copies leave out some clones; in studies compared against another copy, an unresolved V gene accounts for under half, and the cause of the remainder is not known. The sample records around 30,000 clones, about 94% of which are singletons. 0.25% to 0.35% of the sample belongs to the ten largest clones. According to the study, the label for this sample's time point signals: cycle 4 day 1 (C4D1), after 6 weeks of nivolumab. Every trial patient had relapsed after autologous stem cell transplantation, and cohorts A, B and C differed in prior brentuximab vedotin exposure. CD4+ T cells were purified from thawed PBMCs by magnetic negative selection with a Miltenyi CD4+ T cell isolation kit.

The source material was CD4+ T cells from blood, sampled before the fourth cycle of nivolumab. The receptors were sampled from a human donor with classical Hodgkin lymphoma.

The rearrangement joins TRBV6-6 to TRBJ1-3; D ambiguous. The CDR3 contains 13 residues. Trimming shortened V by 7 bases and J by 3 bases, and 10 bases separated the two germline ends. CDR1 and CDR2 from the germline V gene are MNHNY and SVGAGI (reference sequence). The CDR3 region is CASNWAGGNTIYF. The CDR3 nucleotides are TGTGCCAGCAACTGGGCTGGTGGAAACACCATATATTTT.

V and J are TRBV6-5 and TRBJ1-6; D not resolved. V was shortened by 5 bases and J by 8 bases, with 16 bases between the two germline ends. This CDR3 spans 15 amino acids. Germline V CDR1 and CDR2: MNHEY, SVGAGI. CDR3 bases: TGTGCCAGCAGTCAATTTCGGGGTTTGGATTCACCCCTCCACTTT. As protein: CASSQFRGLDSPLHF.

The rearrangement uses TRBV5-5 and TRBJ1-1; D might be TRBD1 (6 bases). V was shortened by 4 bases and J by 6 bases, with 10 bases between the two germline ends. The length of the CDR3 is 12 residues. Looked up from germline, CDR1 is SGHKS and CDR2 is YYEKEE (reference sequence). This CDR3 is CASSHRAAEAFF. The CDR3 DNA is TGTGCCAGCAGCCACAGGGCAGCTGAAGCTTTCTTT.